The source of this T cell receptor (beta chain) is a study of beta chain features in type 1 diabetes. General study results and limits: cDNA-based reads could over-represent cells with high TCR expression. Shortening of TCRB CDR3s, moderate but significant, appeared in all four CD4+ subsets of Type 1 diabetes patients. In type 1 diabetes patients, VDJ junctions had fewer insertions; deletions at these junctions were more frequent.

Purity of each sorted population was above 98%. Looked up from germline, CDR1 is SGHRS and CDR2 is YFSETQ. V was pared by 0 bases and J by 6 bases, with 10 bases between. The CDR3 is made up of 14 amino acids. Expressed TCRB transcripts were sequenced after all isolated RNA was converted to cDNA. TCRdb's table, derived via immunoSEQ multiplex PCR, lists solely in-frame clones and lacks some. Of about 240,000 clones in the sample, around a quarter were seen once. A word on this clone: Its antigen is unknown.

This chain links TRBV5-1 with TRBJ2-1; D gene uncertain. This TCR was recovered from a man aged 25-40 years in good health. The sequenced sample consisted of central memory CD4+ T cells from blood. The CDR3 DNA reads TGCGCCAGCAGCTTGGAAGTTGGCGGCAATGAGCAGTTCTTC. It encodes CASSLEVGGNEQFF.